One and the same sample provided the 4 T cell receptor beta chains below, sequenced in a study of yellow fever vaccine responses in identical twins. One entry per CDR3 protein, called by TCRdb with MiXCR from the RT-PCR reads. The sample has about 3,200 distinct CDR3 sequences, over 65% seen once. The material sequenced was T cells from blood (PBMCs), unsorted or a sorted subset (not recorded which), taken before or after yellow fever vaccination (not recorded which). These receptors all come from a woman younger than 30 who received the yellow fever vaccine.

This chain joins TRBV9 and TRBJ1-2, with unresolved D. The CDR3 sequence is 14 residues long. V shed 4 bases and J shed 0 bases, with 10 bases lying between them. Germline V gene sequence: CDR1 SGDLS, CDR2 YYNGEE. The CDR3 here is CASSPHRSNYGYTF. CDR3 nucleotides: TGTGCCAGCAGCCCACACAGATCTAACTATGGCTACACCTTC.

V is TRBV20-1 and J is TRBJ1-6, with D possibly being TRBD1 (5 bases). CDR1 and CDR2 from the germline V gene are DFQATT and SNEGSKA (reference sequence). With 2 bases removed from V and 7 bases from J, the gap between germline ends came to 9 bases. The CDR3 is 13 residues long. In nucleotides, the CDR3 is TGCAGTGCTAGACAGGGTTACAATTCACCCCTCCACTTT. Its protein product is CSARQGYNSPLHF.

This clonotype was picked up one time. The chain recombines TRBV11-2 with TRBJ2-5; 11 bases agree with TRBD2. Per germline, CDR1 SGHAT and CDR2 FQNNGV. Losses at the gene ends were 1 base for V and 4 bases for J; bases not matched to a gene: 5. The CDR3 is 16 amino acids. DNA of the CDR3: TGTGCCAGCAGCTTAGTGGGGACTAGCGGAACAGAGACCCAGTACTTC. As protein: CASSLVGTSGTETQYF.

In its sample, this clonotype was seen once. The chain uses TRBV6-1 and TRBJ2-1; 7 bases align to TRBD2. V lost 2 bases and J lost 8; bases outside the gene matches: 12. CDR3 length equals 16 residues. Germline loops: CDR1 MNHNS, CDR2 SASEGT. The CDR3 loop reads CASSEFLAGAYDEQFF. CDR3 nucleotides: TGTGCCAGCAGTGAATTTTTGGCGGGAGCTTACGATGAGCAGTTCTTC.